The 24 T cell receptor beta chains below all came from one sample that was sequenced in a study of CXCR3-negative and CXCR3-positive naive CD8 T cells. Via 5' RACE with UMI labels, TRB cDNA libraries were prepared. After re-calling the 5' RACE reads, TCRdb lists one entry per CDR3 protein, DNA absent. This sample's table reports tens of thousands of distinct CDR3 sequences. Sequenced sample: naive CXCR3- CD8+ T cells from blood. Noted subset: CD45RO-CCR7+CD27+CD95- naive CD8+ T cells lacking CXCR3 (TNR3-). These receptors all come from a human donor in good health. Some clones in this sample may be carry-over from other donors' samples.

This clonotype is labeled medium-sized based on frequency. V is TRBV4-3 and J is TRBJ1-2; TCRdb proposes TRBD1, but this gene call is untestable without DNA. The CDR3 extends over 15 amino acids. From germline, CDR1 is LGHNA and CDR2 YSLEER. CDR3 sequence: CASSQDSGTGIGYTF.

This sequence joins TRBV13 and TRBJ1-5; the TCRdb call, TRBD1, lacks DNA for checking. Germline lookup yields CDR1 PRHDT and CDR2 FYEKMQ (reference sequence). This CDR3 is 17 amino acids long. This CDR3 reads CASSLGSGARSNQPQHF.

The rearrangement joins TRBV6-5 to TRBJ1-2; TCRdb gives TRBD1 as the D gene, but with no DNA this cannot be confirmed. Germline values: CDR1 MNHEY, CDR2 SVGAGI. This CDR3 is 16 amino acids long. The CDR3 protein is CASSLGTLNTNYGYTF.

The rearrangement uses TRBV27 and TRBJ2-7. The CDR3 runs 14 residues. Germline V gene lookup returns CDR1 MNHEY and CDR2 SMNVEV (reference sequence). CDR3 region: CASSLSGPPYEQYF.

The chain joins TRBV11-2 to TRBJ2-5; TCRdb's assignment of TRBD1 cannot be checked, as there is no DNA. The germline gives CDR1 SGHAT, CDR2 FQNNGV. There are 14 residues in the CDR3. CDR3 protein: CASSGRDRQETQYF.

By frequency, this clonotype is medium-sized. The rearrangement joins TRBV12-3 or TRBV12-4 to TRBJ2-2. This CDR3 contains 11 residues. The CDR3 loop is CASSFSGELFF.

The chain employs TRBV9 and TRBJ1-6; TCRdb proposes TRBD1, but this gene call is untestable without DNA. This CDR3 comprises 15 residues. Germline V gene sequence: CDR1 SGDLS, CDR2 YYNGEE. This CDR3 reads CASSGTGGYNSPLHF.

In terms of frequency, this clonotype is medium-sized. J is TRBJ2-5 and V is TRBV28; TCRdb returns TRBD1, unconfirmable since there is no DNA. The germline V gene has CDR1 MDHEN and CDR2 SYDVKM. This CDR3 is 13 amino acids long. The CDR3 spells CASSRDSQETQYF.

V gene TRBV25-1 combines with J gene TRBJ2-7; TCRdb gives TRBD1 as the D gene, but with no DNA this cannot be confirmed. The germline gives CDR1 MGHDK, CDR2 SYGVNS. This CDR3 is 14 amino acids long. CDR3 amino acids: CATSLGTVPYEQYF.

The chain couples TRBV11-3 to TRBJ2-2; TCRdb designates TRBD2, a call that cannot be tested without DNA. The CDR3 is 15 amino acids. The germline CDR1 and CDR2 sequences are SGHNT and YENEEA. Here the CDR3 reads CASSLDPGLTGELFF.

The genes are TRBV11-2 and TRBJ2-1; TCRdb's D gene call, TRBD1, goes unchecked for lack of DNA. The CDR3 has 15 residues. Germline CDR1 and CDR2: SGHAT and FQNNGV. The CDR3 region is CASSLDNAGFVEQFF.

The J gene is TRBJ2-2, the V gene TRBV23-1. TRBV23-1 is known as an ORF, though its function is uncertain. There are 17 residues in the CDR3. The CDR3 region is CASSQSRPRSSTGELFF.

This CDR3 reads CSVSGAGREQYF. The chain employs TRBV29-1 and TRBJ2-7; TCRdb returns TRBD1, unconfirmable since there is no DNA. CDR3 length: 12 amino acids. Germline assignment: CDR1 SQVTM and CDR2 ANQGSEA.

The chain is built from TRBV5-5 and TRBJ2-7; TCRdb reports TRBD1, a call that lacks DNA to check it against. This CDR3 comprises 15 residues. The germline gives CDR1 SGHKS, CDR2 YYEKEE (reference sequence). The CDR3 is CASSRRGLSSYEQYF.

This chain joins TRBV28 and TRBJ1-1. Germline V gene data show CDR1 as MDHEN and CDR2 as SYDVKM. This CDR3 comprises 16 residues. CDR3 protein: CASSLGLPNSNTEAFF. The complete variable domain, with remaining parts taken from reference TRBV28 and TRBJ1-1, reads DVKVTQSSRYLVKRTGEKVFLECVQDMDHENMFWYRQDPGLGLRLIYFSYDVKMKEKGDIPEGYSVSREKKERFSLILESASTNQTSMYLCASSLGLPNSNTEAFFGQGTRLTVV.

The chain combines TRBV28 with TRBJ1-5. CDR3 length: 13 residues. CDR1 is MDHEN and CDR2 is SYDVKM in the germline V gene. The CDR3 loop is CASSDSLLQPQHF.

This CDR3 reads CSARDMGALTYEQYF. The V and J genes are TRBV20-1 and TRBJ2-7; TCRdb gives TRBD2 as the D gene, but with no DNA this cannot be confirmed. The CDR3 extends over 15 amino acids. Germline values: CDR1 DFQATT, CDR2 SNEGSKA (reference sequence).

This sequence joins TRBV20-1 and TRBJ2-4; TCRdb outputs TRBD1, but without DNA this stays unchecked. This CDR3 comprises 12 residues. Germline assignment: CDR1 DFQATT and CDR2 SNEGSKA (reference sequence). CDR3 residues: CSATTGMGIQYF.

This CDR3 reads CASSLALAGGREQYF. The V call is TRBV11-2, the J call TRBJ2-7; TCRdb selects TRBD2, and the lack of DNA leaves this call unchecked. This CDR3 is 15 amino acids long. Germline lookup yields CDR1 SGHAT and CDR2 FQNNGV. The whole variable domain, filled in from reference TRBV11-2 and TRBJ2-7, reads EAGVAQSPRYKIIEKRQSVAFWCNPISGHATLYWYQQILGQGPKLLIQFQNNGVVDDSQLPKDRFSAERLKGVDSTLKIQPAKLEDSAVYLCASSLALAGGREQYFGPGTRLTVT.

The chain recombines TRBV9 with TRBJ2-1. CDR3 length: 16 amino acids. The germline V gene has CDR1 SGDLS and CDR2 YYNGEE. The CDR3 sequence is CASSVVVGPAYNEQFF.

The rearrangement joins TRBV2 to TRBJ1-2; TCRdb lists TRBD1, though no DNA is available to test this call. This CDR3 has 12 residues. Germline V gene lookup returns CDR1 SNHLY and CDR2 FYNNEI. The CDR3 loop is CACEPDIYGYTF.

V usage is TRBV12-3 or TRBV12-4 and J usage is TRBJ1-1; TCRdb returns TRBD1, unconfirmable since there is no DNA. The CDR3 length is 12 residues. CDR3 protein: CASSPGSSEAFF.

This chain uses TRBV28 with TRBJ2-4; TCRdb names TRBD2, which stays unverified in the absence of DNA. The CDR3 covers 13 residues. The germline CDR1 and CDR2 sequences are MDHEN and SYDVKM. CDR3 sequence reads: CASSMGLGNIQYF.

The CDR3 reads CASSPTGGGPADTQYF. V gene TRBV12-3 or TRBV12-4 combines with J gene TRBJ2-3; TCRdb's D call, TRBD1, is unchecked because there is no DNA. The CDR3 contains 16 residues.